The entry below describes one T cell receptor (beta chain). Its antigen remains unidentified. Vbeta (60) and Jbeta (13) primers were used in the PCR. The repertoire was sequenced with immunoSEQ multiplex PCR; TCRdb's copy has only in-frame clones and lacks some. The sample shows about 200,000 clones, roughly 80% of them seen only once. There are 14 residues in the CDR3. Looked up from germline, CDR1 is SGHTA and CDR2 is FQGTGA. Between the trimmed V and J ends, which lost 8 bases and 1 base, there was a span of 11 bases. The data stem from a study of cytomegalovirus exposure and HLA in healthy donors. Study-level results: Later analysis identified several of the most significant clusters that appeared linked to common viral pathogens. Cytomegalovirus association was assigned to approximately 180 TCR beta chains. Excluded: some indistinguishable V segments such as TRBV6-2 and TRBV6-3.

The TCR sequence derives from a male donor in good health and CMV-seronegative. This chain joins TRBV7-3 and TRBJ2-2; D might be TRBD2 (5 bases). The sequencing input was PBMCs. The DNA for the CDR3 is TGTGCCAGCGCATACGGGATGAACACCGGGGAGCTGTTTTTT. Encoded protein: CASAYGMNTGELFF.